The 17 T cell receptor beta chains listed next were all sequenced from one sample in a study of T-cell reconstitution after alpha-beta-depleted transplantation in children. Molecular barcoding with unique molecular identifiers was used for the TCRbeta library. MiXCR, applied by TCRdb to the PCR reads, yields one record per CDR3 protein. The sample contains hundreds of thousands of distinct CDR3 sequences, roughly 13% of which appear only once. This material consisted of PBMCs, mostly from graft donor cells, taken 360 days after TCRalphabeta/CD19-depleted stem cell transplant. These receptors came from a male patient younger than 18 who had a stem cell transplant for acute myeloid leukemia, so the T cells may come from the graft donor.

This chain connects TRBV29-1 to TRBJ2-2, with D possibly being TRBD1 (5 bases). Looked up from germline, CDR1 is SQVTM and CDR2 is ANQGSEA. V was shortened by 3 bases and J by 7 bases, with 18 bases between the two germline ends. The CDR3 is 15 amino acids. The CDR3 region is CSVEGGAGLVGELFF. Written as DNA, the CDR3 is TGCAGCGTTGAGGGTGGGGCTGGCTTAGTCGGGGAGCTGTTTTTT.

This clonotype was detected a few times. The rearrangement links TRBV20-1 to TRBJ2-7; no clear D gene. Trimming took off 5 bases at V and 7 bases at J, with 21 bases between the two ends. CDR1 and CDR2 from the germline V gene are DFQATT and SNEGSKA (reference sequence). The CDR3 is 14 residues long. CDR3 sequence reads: CSALTEPWSREQYF. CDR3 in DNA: TGCAGTGCTCTTACGGAGCCATGGAGTAGGGAGCAGTACTTC.

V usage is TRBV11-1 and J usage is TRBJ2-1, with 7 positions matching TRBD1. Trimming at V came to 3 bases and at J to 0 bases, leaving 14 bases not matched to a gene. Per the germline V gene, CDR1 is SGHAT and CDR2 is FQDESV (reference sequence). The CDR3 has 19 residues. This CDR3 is CASSFNFYPGQSSYNEQFF. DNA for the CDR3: TGTGCCAGCAGCTTTAATTTCTATCCGGGACAGAGCTCCTACAATGAGCAGTTCTTC. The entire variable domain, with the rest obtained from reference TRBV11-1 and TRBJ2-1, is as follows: EAEVAQSPRYKITEKSQAVAFWCDPISGHATLYWYRQILGQGPELLVQFQDESVVDDSQLPKDRFSAERLKGVDSTLKIQPAELGDSAMYLCASSFNFYPGQSSYNEQFFGPGTRLTVL.

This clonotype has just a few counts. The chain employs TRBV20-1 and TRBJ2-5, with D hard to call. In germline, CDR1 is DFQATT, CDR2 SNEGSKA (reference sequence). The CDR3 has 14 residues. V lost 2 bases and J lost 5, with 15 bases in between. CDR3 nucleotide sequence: TGCAGTGCTAGATCTTTCCTAGTTCTGGAGACCCAGTACTTC. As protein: CSARSFLVLETQYF.

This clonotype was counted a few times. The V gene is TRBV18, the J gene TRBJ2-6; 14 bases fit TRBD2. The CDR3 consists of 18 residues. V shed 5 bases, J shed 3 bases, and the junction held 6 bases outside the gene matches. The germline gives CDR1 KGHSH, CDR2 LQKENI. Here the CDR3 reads CASSSGTSGRNGANVLTF. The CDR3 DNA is TGTGCCAGCTCATCCGGGACTAGCGGGAGAAATGGGGCCAACGTCCTGACTTTC.

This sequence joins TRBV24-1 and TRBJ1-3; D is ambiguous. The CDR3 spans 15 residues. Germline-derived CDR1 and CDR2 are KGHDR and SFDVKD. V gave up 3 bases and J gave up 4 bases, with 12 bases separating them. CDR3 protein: CATSDGRGSGNTIYF. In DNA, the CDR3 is TGTGCCACCAGTGATGGCCGGGGATCAGGAAACACCATATATTTT.

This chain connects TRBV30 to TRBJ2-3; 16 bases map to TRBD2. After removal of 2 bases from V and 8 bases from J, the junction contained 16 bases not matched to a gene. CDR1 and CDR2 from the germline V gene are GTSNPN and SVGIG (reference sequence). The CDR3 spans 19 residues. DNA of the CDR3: TGTGCCTGGAGTAGCATCGGGACTAGCGGGAGGGCGGGATTTGGTACGCAGTATTTT. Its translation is CAWSSIGTSGRAGFGTQYF.

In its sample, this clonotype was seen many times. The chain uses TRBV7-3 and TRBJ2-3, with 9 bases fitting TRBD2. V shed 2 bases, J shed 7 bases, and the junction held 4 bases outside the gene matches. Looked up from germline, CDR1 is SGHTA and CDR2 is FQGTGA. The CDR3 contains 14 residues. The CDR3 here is CASSLAGGQNTQYF. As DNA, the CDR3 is TGTGCCAGCAGCTTAGCGGGAGGGCAAAATACGCAGTATTTT.

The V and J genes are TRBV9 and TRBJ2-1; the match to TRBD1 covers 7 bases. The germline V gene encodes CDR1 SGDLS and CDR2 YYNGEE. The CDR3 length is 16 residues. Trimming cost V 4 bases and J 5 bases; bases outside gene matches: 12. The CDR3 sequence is CASSPPGQRIHNEQFF. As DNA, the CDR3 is TGTGCCAGCAGCCCTCCGGGACAGCGAATTCACAATGAGCAGTTCTTC.

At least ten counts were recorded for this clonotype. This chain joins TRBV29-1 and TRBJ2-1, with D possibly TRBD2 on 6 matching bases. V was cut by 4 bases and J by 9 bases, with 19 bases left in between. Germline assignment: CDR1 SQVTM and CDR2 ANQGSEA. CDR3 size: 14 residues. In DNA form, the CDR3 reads TGCAGCGTTGGTAGGCAGTGGACTACAGGTGAGCAGTTCTTC. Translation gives CSVGRQWTTGEQFF.

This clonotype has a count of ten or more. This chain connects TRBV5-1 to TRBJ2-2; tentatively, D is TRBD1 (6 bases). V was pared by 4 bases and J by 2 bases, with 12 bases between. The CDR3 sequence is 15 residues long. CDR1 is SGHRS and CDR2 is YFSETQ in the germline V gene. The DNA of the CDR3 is TGCGCCAGCAGCGTCTCGGACAGTAACACCGGGGAGCTGTTTTTT. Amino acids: CASSVSDSNTGELFF.

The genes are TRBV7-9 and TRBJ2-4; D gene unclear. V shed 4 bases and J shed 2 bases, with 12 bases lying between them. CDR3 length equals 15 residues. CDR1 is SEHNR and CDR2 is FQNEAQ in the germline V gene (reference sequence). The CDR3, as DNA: TGTGCCAGCAGCTCCCTAGGATTCACCAAAAACATTCAGTACTTC. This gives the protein CASSSLGFTKNIQYF.

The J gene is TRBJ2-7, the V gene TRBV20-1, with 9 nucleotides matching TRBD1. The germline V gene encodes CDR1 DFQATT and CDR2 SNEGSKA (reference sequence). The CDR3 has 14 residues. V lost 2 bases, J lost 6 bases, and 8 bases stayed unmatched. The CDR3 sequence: CSARRGQGGSEQYF. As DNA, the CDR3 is TGCAGTGCTAGAAGGGGACAGGGAGGGTCCGAGCAGTACTTC.

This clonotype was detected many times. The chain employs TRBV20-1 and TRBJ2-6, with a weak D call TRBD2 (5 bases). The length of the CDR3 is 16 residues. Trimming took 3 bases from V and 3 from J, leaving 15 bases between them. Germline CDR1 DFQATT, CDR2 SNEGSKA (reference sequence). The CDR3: CSARPGRRSGANVLTF. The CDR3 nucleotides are TGCAGTGCTAGGCCGGGGAGAAGAAGTGGGGCCAACGTCCTGACTTTC.

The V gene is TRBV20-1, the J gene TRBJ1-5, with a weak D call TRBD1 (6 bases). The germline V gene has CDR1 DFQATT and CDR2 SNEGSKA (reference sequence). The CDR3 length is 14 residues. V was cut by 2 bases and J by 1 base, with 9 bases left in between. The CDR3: CSARQGISNQPQHF. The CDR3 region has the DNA TGCAGTGCTAGACAGGGGATCAGCAATCAGCCCCAGCATTTT.

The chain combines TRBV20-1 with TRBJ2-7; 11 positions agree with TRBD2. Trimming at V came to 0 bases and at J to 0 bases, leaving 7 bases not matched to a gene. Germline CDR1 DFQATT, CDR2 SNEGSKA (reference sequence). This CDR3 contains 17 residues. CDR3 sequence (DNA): TGCAGTGCTAGAGATTCGGTAGCGGGAGGGAGCTCCTACGAGCAGTACTTC. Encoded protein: CSARDSVAGGSSYEQYF.

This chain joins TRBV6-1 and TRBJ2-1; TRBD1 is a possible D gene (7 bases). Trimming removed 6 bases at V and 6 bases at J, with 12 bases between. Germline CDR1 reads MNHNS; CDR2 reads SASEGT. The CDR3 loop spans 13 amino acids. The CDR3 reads CASRRQGGNEQFF. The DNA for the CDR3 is TGTGCCAGCAGGCGTCAGGGGGGCAATGAGCAGTTCTTC.